Listed here is a single TCR beta chain. What this receptor recognizes is not known. No quality values exist for individual bases; no much larger clone is one base distant. Relative to germline, V is 6 bases shorter and J is 4 bases shorter, with 21 bases between their ends. Inclusive of the bounding cysteine and phenylalanine, the CDR3 is 16 residues long. The read is trimmed to its CDR3 DNA, 48 bases read in frame from base 1. Looking up the germline V gene (reference sequence) yields CDR1 LNHDA and CDR2 SQIVND. The data are from a study of cytomegalovirus exposure and HLA in healthy donors (dated by TCRdb to 2017 to 2019). Regarding the complete study: According to a later analysis, one platform produced both the approximately 110 validation repertoires and the 670 or so repertoires of the first cohort. The study was designed to test whether signatures of past pathogen exposure could be identified by cataloging public T cell receptors. Along with the roughly 700-subject first cohort, a separate validation cohort of over a hundred different subjects was used. The study combined high-throughput TCR immunosequencing, statistical association of individual TCRs with disease status, and machine learning to predict cytomegalovirus infection status. Study-wide findings and limitations: The study listed 164 TCR beta chains as associated with cytomegalovirus. A later analysis had no HLA typing for the validation cohort, so co-occurrence there was scored across all 110 or so repertoires. In a later analysis, TCRs clustered in the first cohort were found to also tend to co-occur in the 130 or so validation repertoires, with around 94% of cluster scores above 0. In vitro tests confirmed that a few of the cytomegalovirus-associated TCR beta chains recognize cytomegalovirus antigens. The classifier was reported to diagnose cytomegalovirus status with high specificity and sensitivity in both the original and validation cohorts. Most TCR sequences were observed very rarely across donors, whereas some public TCRs were present in many individuals. It was suggested by the authors that the approach could potentially be generalized to other disease states and immunological phenotypes.

Receptors were amplified or captured by the immunoSEQ multiplex PCR assay. Under the source paper's analysis protocol: A statistical classification framework was built to diagnose cytomegalovirus status from the catalog of TCR beta chain sequences. The source is immuneACCESS, and TCRdb retained only in-frame sequences with V and J called. Part of the clones is not carried over; for the studies checked, unresolved V genes explain less than half of this, and the remainder is unexplained. That table is the source of V, J and clone size, and D and trimming were worked out from the DNA. Present in this sample are tens of thousands of clones, approximately 91% of which were seen just once. 3% to 3.5% of the sample belongs to the ten largest clones. Separate from the approximately 670-subject first cohort, the validation cohort of 90 to 150 subjects was the group to which the donors belonged.

Sequenced sample: PBMCs. The receptor comes from a man in his late teens or twenties in good health and CMV-seronegative. Here the chain combines TRBV19 and TRBJ1-1; TRBD1 could be the D gene, as 5 bases match. The bases are TGTGCCAGTAGCACCCTTGATAGGGGAAGGGGCACTGAAGCTTTCTTT. This codes for CASSTLDRGRGTEAFF.